This T cell receptor (beta chain) emerged from a study of T cells in Graves' hyperthyroidism and ophthalmopathy. Stable hyperthyroidism: no ophthalmopathy progression over 18 months of follow-up. Germline values: CDR1 MNHNS, CDR2 SASEGT. V gave up 7 bases and J gave up 5 bases, with 12 bases separating them. The CDR3 runs to 13 residues. TCR beta CDR3 sequences were amplified from RNA transcripts. An initial round of RT-PCR targeting the TCR CDR3 relied on the HTBI primer set. A single record per CDR3 protein comes from TCRdb applying MiXCR to the multiplex PCR reads. The sample has 400,000 to 500,000 distinct CDR3 sequences, around 15% seen once. This clonotype was observed a handful of times.

This clonotype originated in a woman younger than 35 with Graves' hyperthyroidism. Sequenced: blood. V gene TRBV6-1 combines with J gene TRBJ2-1, with D possibly TRBD1 on 5 matching bases. This chain's CDR3 is CASNSDNNNEQFF. The CDR3, as DNA: TGTGCCAGCAACTCGGACAATAACAATGAGCAGTTCTTC.